These T cell receptor beta chains were read from a single sample in a study of blood T cells in healthy people across ages. TCRdb called the 5' RACE reads again in MiXCR, with one record for every CDR3 protein. The table shows 1.5 million or so distinct CDR3 sequences, with approximately 42% occurring only once. Sequencing was done on a sample of blood. The origin of the receptors is a woman under 30 in good health. Both conserved end residues are part of each CDR3. The order of the fields is V gene, D gene, clone size, J gene, CDR3 DNA, CDR3 protein. The D gene is left open where the match is weak. A row's size may be missing; if present it is once, few, many or a size class.

V gene: TRBV5-1
D gene: NA
clone size: many
J gene: TRBJ2-7
CDR3 DNA: TGCGCCAGCAGCTTGGAAGCGGACGCCTACGAGCAGTACTTC
CDR3 protein: CASSLEADAYEQYF

V gene: TRBV11-2
D gene: TRBD2
clone size: few
J gene: TRBJ2-1
CDR3 DNA: TGTGCCAGCAGCTTCGGGGGGACCGAATACAATGAGCAGTTCTTC
CDR3 protein: CASSFGGTEYNEQFF

V gene: TRBV5-1
D gene: NA
clone size: NA
J gene: TRBJ2-7
CDR3 DNA: TGCGCCAGCAGCCCCGGGACAATCAACGACGAGCAGTACTTC
CDR3 protein: CASSPGTINDEQYF

V gene: TRBV12-3/TRBV12-4
D gene: NA
clone size: NA
J gene: TRBJ1-2
CDR3 DNA: TGTGCCAGCAGTACCCGACAGGACCGCTGGGACTACACCTTC
CDR3 protein: CASSTRQDRWDYTF

V gene: TRBV20-1
D gene: NA
clone size: few
J gene: TRBJ1-2
CDR3 DNA: TGCAGTGCCCCCTCGGCAGGCAGGGGCGGTTATGGCTACACCTTC
CDR3 protein: CSAPSAGRGGYGYTF

V gene: TRBV20-1
D gene: TRBD1
clone size: NA
J gene: TRBJ1-5
CDR3 DNA: TGCAGTGCTACCCGAGGACAGGACAATCAGCCCCAGCATTTT
CDR3 protein: CSATRGQDNQPQHF

V gene: TRBV6-1
D gene: TRBD2
clone size: NA
J gene: TRBJ2-1
CDR3 DNA: TGTGCCAGCAGAACCGGGACTAGAGACAATGAGCAGTTCTTC
CDR3 protein: CASRTGTRDNEQFF

V gene: TRBV14
D gene: NA
clone size: NA
J gene: TRBJ2-1
CDR3 DNA: TGTGCCAGCAGCCAAGGAACGCTCCTGGAATACCAAGAGACCCAGTTCTTC
CDR3 protein: CASSQGTLLEYQETQFF

V gene: TRBV5-1
D gene: TRBD2
clone size: NA
J gene: TRBJ2-3
CDR3 DNA: TGCGCCAGCAGCATGGGGACTAGCGGAATAACAGATACGCAGTATTTT
CDR3 protein: CASSMGTSGITDTQYF

V gene: TRBV20-1
D gene: NA
clone size: once
J gene: TRBJ2-1
CDR3 DNA: TGCAGTGCTAGCAACTACAGGGAAAGGTCCTACAATGAGCAGTTCTTC
CDR3 protein: CSASNYRERSYNEQFF

V gene: TRBV12-3/TRBV12-4
D gene: NA
clone size: few
J gene: TRBJ2-4
CDR3 DNA: TGTGCCAGCACCCGGAACCGGGACCTCAAAAACATTCAGTACTTC
CDR3 protein: CASTRNRDLKNIQYF

V gene: TRBV7-9
D gene: NA
clone size: NA
J gene: TRBJ2-6
CDR3 DNA: TGTGCCAGCAGCCACTACTTTGGGGCCAACGTCCTGACTTTC
CDR3 protein: CASSHYFGANVLTF

V gene: TRBV5-6
D gene: TRBD1
clone size: once
J gene: TRBJ2-7
CDR3 DNA: TGTGCCAGCAGACCCGGGACAGGGCAAATCTACGAGCAGTACTTC
CDR3 protein: CASRPGTGQIYEQYF

V gene: TRBV7-6
D gene: NA
clone size: NA
J gene: TRBJ1-2
CDR3 DNA: TGTGCCAGCAGCCCACCATCACAAGTGAAGAACTATGGCTACACCTTC
CDR3 protein: CASSPPSQVKNYGYTF

V gene: TRBV6-6
D gene: NA
clone size: few
J gene: TRBJ1-2
CDR3 DNA: TGTGCCAGCAGCTCCTCCTTGGGCTACACCTTC
CDR3 protein: CASSSSLGYTF

V gene: TRBV5-1
D gene: NA
clone size: NA
J gene: TRBJ1-1
CDR3 DNA: TGCGCCAGCAGCTTGTGGGGGTTCAGCACTGAAGCTTTCTTT
CDR3 protein: CASSLWGFSTEAFF

V gene: TRBV6-5
D gene: NA
clone size: NA
J gene: TRBJ2-1
CDR3 DNA: TGTGCCAGCACCGCGGTCCTCCCGGGACTCGACAATGAGCAGTTCTTC
CDR3 protein: CASTAVLPGLDNEQFF

V gene: TRBV19
D gene: NA
clone size: NA
J gene: TRBJ1-1
CDR3 DNA: TGTGCCAGTATAATGGGCCGGGAGATGAACACTGAAGCTTTCTTT
CDR3 protein: CASIMGREMNTEAFF

V gene: TRBV4-1
D gene: TRBD2
clone size: NA
J gene: TRBJ2-3
CDR3 DNA: TGCGCCAGCAGCCGTACCGGGGGGGCGGGCACAGATACGCAGTATTTT
CDR3 protein: CASSRTGGAGTDTQYF

V gene: TRBV27
D gene: NA
clone size: few
J gene: TRBJ1-5
CDR3 DNA: TGTGCCAGCAGCCGGAGGGGAGATCAGCCCCAGCATTTT
CDR3 protein: CASSRRGDQPQHF

V gene: TRBV7-8
D gene: NA
clone size: NA
J gene: TRBJ2-6
CDR3 DNA: TGTGCCAGCAGCCGACGGACGGCAATCGCTAGCTCTGGGGCCAACGTCCTGACTTTC
CDR3 protein: CASSRRTAIASSGANVLTF

V gene: TRBV20-1
D gene: TRBD1
clone size: NA
J gene: TRBJ2-3
CDR3 DNA: TGCAGTGCTGACAGGGCTGATACGCAGTATTTT
CDR3 protein: CSADRADTQYF

V gene: TRBV6-5
D gene: TRBD2
clone size: few
J gene: TRBJ2-5
CDR3 DNA: TGTGCCAGCAGTTACCTGGCTAGCGGGGATTCTAAAGAGACCCAGTACTTC
CDR3 protein: CASSYLASGDSKETQYF

V gene: TRBV2
D gene: NA
clone size: NA
J gene: TRBJ2-7
CDR3 DNA: TGTGCCAGCGGCGGGGTGCCCTACGAGCAGTACTTC
CDR3 protein: CASGGVPYEQYF

V gene: TRBV4-1
D gene: NA
clone size: NA
J gene: TRBJ2-7
CDR3 DNA: TGCACCAGCAGCCAAGAACGACTACGCTCCTACGAGCAGTACTTC
CDR3 protein: CTSSQERLRSYEQYF

V gene: TRBV9
D gene: TRBD1
clone size: NA
J gene: TRBJ2-1
CDR3 DNA: TGTGCCAGCAGCGTAGAGAGGACAGGGGGCTACAATAAGCAGTTCTTC
CDR3 protein: CASSVERTGGYNKQFF

V gene: TRBV18
D gene: NA
clone size: NA
J gene: TRBJ2-3
CDR3 DNA: TGTGCCAGCTCACCACCGCCTAGTTGGGAAGGTACGCAGTATTTT
CDR3 protein: CASSPPPSWEGTQYF

V gene: TRBV5-1
D gene: NA
clone size: many
J gene: TRBJ2-5
CDR3 DNA: TGCGCCAGCAGCTTCGCACAGACTATAGAAGAGACCCAGTACTTC
CDR3 protein: CASSFAQTIEETQYF

V gene: TRBV20-1
D gene: NA
clone size: NA
J gene: TRBJ2-6
CDR3 DNA: TGCAGTGCTAGAGCCGAAAGCGGGCTTCTCTTTGGGGCCAACGTCCTGACTTTC
CDR3 protein: CSARAESGLLFGANVLTF

V gene: TRBV20-1
D gene: NA
clone size: few
J gene: TRBJ2-7
CDR3 DNA: TGCAGTGCGCCCACGCCACCGGGACAAAACTCCTACGAGCAGTACTTC
CDR3 protein: CSAPTPPGQNSYEQYF

V gene: TRBV20-1
D gene: TRBD2
clone size: NA
J gene: TRBJ2-3
CDR3 DNA: TGCAGTGCTAGCGCTCGCCGGGAGGGCCACGATACGCAGTATTTT
CDR3 protein: CSASARREGHDTQYF

V gene: TRBV7-9
D gene: NA
clone size: NA
J gene: TRBJ2-2
CDR3 DNA: TGTGCCAGCAGCTTAAAGGGAGGGACAAACACCGGGGAGCTGTTTTTT
CDR3 protein: CASSLKGGTNTGELFF

V gene: TRBV10-3
D gene: NA
clone size: NA
J gene: TRBJ2-2
CDR3 DNA: TGTGCCAGCCGCGTCGGATCCGCGAACACCGGGGAGCTGTTTTTT
CDR3 protein: CASRVGSANTGELFF

V gene: TRBV29-1
D gene: NA
clone size: few
J gene: TRBJ2-1
CDR3 DNA: TGCAGCGTTGCGGAAACCAACAATGAGCAGTTCTTC
CDR3 protein: CSVAETNNEQFF

V gene: TRBV2
D gene: NA
clone size: NA
J gene: TRBJ1-5
CDR3 DNA: TGTGCCAGCAGTGAGTGGGTCGCAGAACCCAATCAGCCCCAGCATTTT
CDR3 protein: CASSEWVAEPNQPQHF

V gene: TRBV6-6
D gene: TRBD1
clone size: NA
J gene: TRBJ2-2
CDR3 DNA: TGTGCCAGCACCGGACAGGAAGGGTCCGGGGAGCTGTTTTTT
CDR3 protein: CASTGQEGSGELFF

V gene: TRBV18
D gene: NA
clone size: NA
J gene: TRBJ2-7
CDR3 DNA: TGTGCCAGCTCACCGCACGGCGCAAGGTTGGCCCAGTACTTC
CDR3 protein: CASSPHGARLAQYF